This TCR beta chain was profiled in a study of blood T cells in healthy people across ages. Study-wide results and caveats: Higher diversity, along with more naive CD4+ cells, distinguished long-lived donors from aged donors. Per million T cells, the diversity of TCR beta decreased roughly linearly as age advanced.

This clonotype was detected a few times. Antigen specificity is unknown. Whenever a sample was processed, at least 7 million PBMCs were isolated. CDR1 MNHEY and CDR2 SMNVEV come from the germline V gene (reference sequence). Trimming took off 2 bases at V and 3 bases at J, with 11 bases between the two ends. The CDR3 consists of 15 residues. A J-beta primer mix and a sample-barcoded 5' primer were used in a second PCR of roughly 6 to 11 cycles. Each cDNA was tagged by a template-switch adaptor containing 12 random nucleotides. TCRdb re-derived calls from the 5' RACE reads in MiXCR, one entry per CDR3 protein. Counted here are about 780,000 distinct CDR3 sequences, about 46% occurring once; the ten biggest clones make up approximately 18%.

The sequence derives from a man at least 80 years old in good health. The rearrangement links TRBV27 to TRBJ2-1; D remains ambiguous. Sequenced: blood. CDR3 bases: TGTGCCAGCAGTTTAGCTCCGAGTATCTACAATGAGCAGTTCTTC. Translated, it gives CASSLAPSIYNEQFF.